This T cell receptor (beta chain) was sequenced in a study of cytomegalovirus exposure and HLA in healthy donors. Findings of the study overall: Researchers catalogued 164 TCR beta chains as cytomegalovirus-associated. For TCR beta chains, V- and J-gene trimming was later linked to a missense DCLRE1C variant. In an earlier analysis, productive rearrangement rates for most beta V segments clustered near 87% or 30%.

Trimming cost V 6 bases and J 14 bases, with 17 bases left between them. Germline assignment: CDR1 KGHSH and CDR2 LQKENI. This CDR3 is built from 13 residues. Amplification used 60 Vbeta primers and 13 Jbeta primers. Method: immunoSEQ multiplex PCR; TCRdb's copy keeps in-frame clones and lacks some. The sample has 100,000 to 150,000 clones, under 85% seen once. The study sampled nominally healthy donors, though unrecorded immune exposures were likely. About this clone itself: Its matching antigen is unknown.

Material for sequencing was PBMCs. The chain recombines TRBV18 with TRBJ1-6; D gene ambiguous. The sequence was collected from a male donor in good health and CMV-seropositive. The chain's CDR3 is CASSRESWESLHF. The CDR3, as DNA: TGTGCCAGCTCCCGGGAGAGTTGGGAGTCCCTCCACTTT.